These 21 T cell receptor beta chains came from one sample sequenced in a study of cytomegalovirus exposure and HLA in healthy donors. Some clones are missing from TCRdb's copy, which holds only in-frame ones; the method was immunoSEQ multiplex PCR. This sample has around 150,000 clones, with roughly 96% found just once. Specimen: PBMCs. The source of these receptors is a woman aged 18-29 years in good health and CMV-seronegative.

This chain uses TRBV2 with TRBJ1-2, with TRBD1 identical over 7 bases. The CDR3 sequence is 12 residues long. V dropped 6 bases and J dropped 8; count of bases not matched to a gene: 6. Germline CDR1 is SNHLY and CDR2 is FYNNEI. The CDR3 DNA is TGTGCCAGCAGGGAAACAGGGGAAGGCTACACCTTC. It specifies CASRETGEGYTF.

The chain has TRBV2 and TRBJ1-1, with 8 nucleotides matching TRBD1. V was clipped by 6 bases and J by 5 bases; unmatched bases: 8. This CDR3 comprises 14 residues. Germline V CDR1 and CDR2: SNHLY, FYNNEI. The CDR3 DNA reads TGTGCCAGCAGCGGACAGGGTGGCCGAACTGAAGCTTTCTTT. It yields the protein CASSGQGGRTEAFF.

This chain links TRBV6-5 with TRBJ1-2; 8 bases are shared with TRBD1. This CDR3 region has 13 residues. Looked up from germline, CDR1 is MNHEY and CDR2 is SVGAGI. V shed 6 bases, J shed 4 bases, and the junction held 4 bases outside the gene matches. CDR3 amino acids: CASRTGTGYGYTF. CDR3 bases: TGTGCCAGCAGAACCGGGACAGGCTATGGCTACACCTTC.

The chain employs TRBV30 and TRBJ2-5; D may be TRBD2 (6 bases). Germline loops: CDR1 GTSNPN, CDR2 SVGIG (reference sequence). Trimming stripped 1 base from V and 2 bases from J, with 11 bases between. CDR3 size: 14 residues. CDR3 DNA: TGTGCCTGGAGTGCGGACTACCGACAAGAGACCCAGTACTTC. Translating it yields CAWSADYRQETQYF.

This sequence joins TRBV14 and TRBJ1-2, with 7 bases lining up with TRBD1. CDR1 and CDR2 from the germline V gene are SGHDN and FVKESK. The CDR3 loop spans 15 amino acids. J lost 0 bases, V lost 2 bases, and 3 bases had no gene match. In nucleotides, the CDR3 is TGTGCCAGCAGCCAATTCGGGACAGCTAACTATGGCTACACCTTC. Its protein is CASSQFGTANYGYTF. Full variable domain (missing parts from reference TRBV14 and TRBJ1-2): EAGVTQFPSHSVIEKGQTVTLRCDPISGHDNLYWYRRVMGKEIKFLLHFVKESKQDESGMPNNRFLAERTGGTYSTLKVQPAELEDSGVYFCASSQFGTANYGYTFGSGTRLTVV.

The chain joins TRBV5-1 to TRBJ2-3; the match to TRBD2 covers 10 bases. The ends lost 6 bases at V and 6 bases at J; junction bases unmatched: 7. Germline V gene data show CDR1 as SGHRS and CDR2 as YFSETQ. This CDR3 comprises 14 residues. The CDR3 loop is CASTSGGVSDTQYF. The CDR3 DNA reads TGCGCCAGCACCAGCGGGGGGGTCTCCGATACGCAGTATTTT.

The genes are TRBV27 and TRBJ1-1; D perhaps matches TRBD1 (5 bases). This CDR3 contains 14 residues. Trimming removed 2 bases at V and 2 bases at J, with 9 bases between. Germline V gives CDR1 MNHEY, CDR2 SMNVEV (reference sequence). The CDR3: CASSLEGTNTEAFF. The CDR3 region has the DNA TGTGCCAGCAGTTTAGAGGGGACTAACACTGAAGCTTTCTTT.

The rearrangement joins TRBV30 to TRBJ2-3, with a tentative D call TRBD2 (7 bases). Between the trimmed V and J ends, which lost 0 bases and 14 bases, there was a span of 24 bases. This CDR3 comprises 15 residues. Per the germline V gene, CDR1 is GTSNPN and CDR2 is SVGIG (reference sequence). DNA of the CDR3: TGTGCCTGGAGTGTACATCGGTTCGAGGGGGGGCTCCGGTATTTT. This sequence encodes CAWSVHRFEGGLRYF.

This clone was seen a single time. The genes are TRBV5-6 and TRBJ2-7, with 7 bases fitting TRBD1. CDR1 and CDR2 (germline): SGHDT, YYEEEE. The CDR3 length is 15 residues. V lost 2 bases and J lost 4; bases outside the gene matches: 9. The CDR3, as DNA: TGTGCCAGCAGCTTCACAGGGGAAGGGGGTTACGAGCAGTACTTC. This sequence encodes CASSFTGEGGYEQYF.

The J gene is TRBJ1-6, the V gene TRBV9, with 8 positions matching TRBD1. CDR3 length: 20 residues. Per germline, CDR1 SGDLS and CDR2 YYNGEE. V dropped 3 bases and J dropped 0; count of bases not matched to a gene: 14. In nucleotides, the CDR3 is TGTGCCAGCAGCGCCGGACAGGGTTTCGACCCAAGCTCCTATAATTCACCCCTCCACTTT. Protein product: CASSAGQGFDPSSYNSPLHF.

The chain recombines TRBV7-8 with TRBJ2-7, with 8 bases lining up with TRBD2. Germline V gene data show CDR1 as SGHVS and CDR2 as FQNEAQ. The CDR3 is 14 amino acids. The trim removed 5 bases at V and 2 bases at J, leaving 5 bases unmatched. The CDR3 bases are TGTGCCAGCAGCCCAAGCGGGGGAGCCTACGAGCAGTACTTC. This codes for CASSPSGGAYEQYF.

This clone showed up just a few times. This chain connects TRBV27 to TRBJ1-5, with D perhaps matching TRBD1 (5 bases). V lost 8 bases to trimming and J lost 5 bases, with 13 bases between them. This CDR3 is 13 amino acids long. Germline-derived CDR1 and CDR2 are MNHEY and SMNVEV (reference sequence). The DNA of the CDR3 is TGTGCCAGCGCCATCGGGGGAGATCAGCCCCAGCATTTT. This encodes CASAIGGDQPQHF.

CDR3 DNA: TGTGCCAGCAGCGAGTGGACTACCGGGGAGCAGTACTTC. It specifies CASSEWTTGEQYF. V usage is TRBV2 and J usage is TRBJ2-7; perhaps TRBD2 as D (6 bases). The CDR3 covers 13 residues. Germline V CDR1 and CDR2: SNHLY, FYNNEI. Trimming removed 6 bases from V and 7 bases from J, with 16 bases in between. The entire variable domain, with the rest obtained from reference TRBV2 and TRBJ2-7, is as follows: EPEVTQTPSHQVTQMGQEVILRCVPISNHLYFYWYRQILGQKVEFLVSFYNNEISEKSEIFDDQFSVERPDGSNFTLKIRSTKLEDSAMYFCASSEWTTGEQYFGPGTRLTVT.

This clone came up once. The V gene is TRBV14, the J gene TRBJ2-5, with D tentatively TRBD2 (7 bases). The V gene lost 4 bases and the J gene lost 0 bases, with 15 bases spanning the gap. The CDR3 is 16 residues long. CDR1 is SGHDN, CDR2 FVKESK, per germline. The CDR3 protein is CASSPRRGGYQETQYF. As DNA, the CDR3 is TGTGCCAGCAGCCCTCGGAGGGGGGGGTACCAAGAGACCCAGTACTTC. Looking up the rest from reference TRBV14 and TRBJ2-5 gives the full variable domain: EAGVTQFPSHSVIEKGQTVTLRCDPISGHDNLYWYRRVMGKEIKFLLHFVKESKQDESGMPNNRFLAERTGGTYSTLKVQPAELEDSGVYFCASSPRRGGYQETQYFGPGTRLLVL.

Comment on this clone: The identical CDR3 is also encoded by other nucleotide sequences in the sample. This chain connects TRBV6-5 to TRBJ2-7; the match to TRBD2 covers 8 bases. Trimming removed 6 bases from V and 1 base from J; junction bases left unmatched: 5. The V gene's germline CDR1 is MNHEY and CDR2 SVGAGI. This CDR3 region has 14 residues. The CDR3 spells CASSLAGGSYEQYF. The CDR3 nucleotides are TGTGCCAGCAGCTTGGCGGGGGGATCCTACGAGCAGTACTTC.

CDR3: CASSPRVRDSPLHF. CDR3 sequence (DNA): TGTGCCAGCAGTCCGAGGGTTCGGGATTCACCCCTCCACTTT. This sequence joins TRBV6-5 and TRBJ1-6, with D hard to call. CDR3 size: 14 residues. With 5 bases removed from V and 8 bases from J, the gap between germline ends came to 13 bases. CDR1 is MNHEY, CDR2 SVGAGI, per germline.

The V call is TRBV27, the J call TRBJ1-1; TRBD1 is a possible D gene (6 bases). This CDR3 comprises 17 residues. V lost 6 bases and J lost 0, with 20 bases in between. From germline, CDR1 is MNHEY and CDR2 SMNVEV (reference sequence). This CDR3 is CASSPTGHLYMNTEAFF. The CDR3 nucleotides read TGTGCCAGCAGCCCGACGGGACACCTGTACATGAACACTGAAGCTTTCTTT.

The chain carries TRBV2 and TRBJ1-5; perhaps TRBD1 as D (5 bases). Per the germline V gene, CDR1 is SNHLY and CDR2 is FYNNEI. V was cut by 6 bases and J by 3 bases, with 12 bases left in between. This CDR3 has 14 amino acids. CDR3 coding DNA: TGTGCCAGCAGGGTAGACAGTCTCAATCAGCCCCAGCATTTT. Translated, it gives CASRVDSLNQPQHF.

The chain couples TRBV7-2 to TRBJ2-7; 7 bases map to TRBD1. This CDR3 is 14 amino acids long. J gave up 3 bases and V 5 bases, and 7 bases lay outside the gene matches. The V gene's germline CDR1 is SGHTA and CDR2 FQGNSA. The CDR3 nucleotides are TGTGCCAGCAGCCACAGGGGTATCGGCTACGAGCAGTACTTC. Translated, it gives CASSHRGIGYEQYF.

CDR3 DNA sequence: TGTGCCTGGAGGCAGGGGGCGGGCTACGAGCAGTACTTC. It yields the protein CAWRQGAGYEQYF. The V call is TRBV30, the J call TRBJ2-7; 8 positions match TRBD1. Germline V gene sequence: CDR1 GTSNPN, CDR2 SVGIG (reference sequence). Losses at the gene ends were 3 bases for V and 3 bases for J; bases not matched to a gene: 4. The CDR3 is 13 residues long.

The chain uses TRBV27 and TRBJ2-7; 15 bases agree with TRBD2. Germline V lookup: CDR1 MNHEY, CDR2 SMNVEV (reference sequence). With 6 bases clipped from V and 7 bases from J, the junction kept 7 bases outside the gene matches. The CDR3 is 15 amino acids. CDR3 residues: CASRGLAGGPGEQYF. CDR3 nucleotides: TGTGCCAGCAGAGGACTAGCGGGGGGGCCGGGGGAGCAGTACTTC.